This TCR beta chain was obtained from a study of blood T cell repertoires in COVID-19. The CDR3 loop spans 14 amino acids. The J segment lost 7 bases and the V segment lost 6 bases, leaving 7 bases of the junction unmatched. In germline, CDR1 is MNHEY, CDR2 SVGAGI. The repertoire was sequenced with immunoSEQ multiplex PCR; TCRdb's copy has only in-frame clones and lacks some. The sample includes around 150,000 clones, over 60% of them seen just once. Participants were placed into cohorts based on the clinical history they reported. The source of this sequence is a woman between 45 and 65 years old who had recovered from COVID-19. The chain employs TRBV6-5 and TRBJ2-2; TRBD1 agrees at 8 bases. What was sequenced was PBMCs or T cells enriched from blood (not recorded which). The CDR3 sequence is CASSSDRAFGELFF. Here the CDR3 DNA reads TGTGCCAGCAGCTCGGACAGGGCCTTCGGGGAGCTGTTTTTT.